This T cell receptor (beta chain) was obtained from a study of blood T cell repertoires in COVID-19. The study drew participants aged about 18 to 90 years from under 30 US areas. Two negative PCRs, clearance, or symptom resolution characterized the recovered Cohort 3 donors. The data were produced by immunoSEQ multiplex PCR, yet TCRdb's version contains in-frame clones alone and is incomplete. The sample records 40,000 to 50,000 clones, about 85% being singletons. CDR1 is MNHEY, CDR2 SVGAGI, per germline. The CDR3 extends over 15 amino acids. V was pared by 0 bases and J by 3 bases, with 9 bases between.

The TCR comes from a woman aged 50 to 60 who had recovered from COVID-19. V is TRBV6-5 and J is TRBJ1-5; tentatively, D is TRBD1 (5 bases). Sequencing used PBMCs or T cells enriched from blood (not recorded which). The CDR3 DNA follows: TGTGCCAGCAGTTACTCGGTCGGACACAATCAGCCCCAGCATTTT. The encoded protein is CASSYSVGHNQPQHF.